This TCR beta chain was recovered during a study of monozygotic twins with inflammatory bowel disease. The length of the CDR3 is 12 residues. In germline, CDR1 is MNHEY, CDR2 SVGEGT. TCRdb re-called the 5' RACE reads; one entry per CDR3 protein, DNA not given. The repertoire table contains 190,000 or so distinct CDR3 sequences. Points from the study as a whole: Distinction of different T cell subtypes was not possible.

About this clonotype itself: Its antigen is not identified.

Sampling involved one blood draw (roughly 2.5 ml) for every donor. The sequence derives from a human donor with ulcerative colitis or Crohn's disease, or a healthy co-twin of an affected twin (not recorded which). The sample comprised blood. The gene calls are TRBV6-2 or TRBV6-3 and TRBJ2-7; TCRdb returns TRBD1, unconfirmable since there is no DNA. CDR3 protein: CASLAGSYEQYF.